These T cell receptor beta chains were read from a single sample in a study of blood T cell repertoires in COVID-19. Clones were sequenced by immunoSEQ multiplex PCR, and TCRdb holds only the in-frame ones, with some missing. In the table there are roughly 160,000 clones, around 87% of which are singletons. Sequenced: peripheral blood. These TCRs come from a man younger than 35 with acute or convalescent COVID-19. Both conserved end residues are part of each CDR3. The D gene is left open where the match is weak. Not every row has a clone size; where given, it reads once, few, many or a size class.

TRBV7-9,TRBD1,TRBJ1-1,14,NA,CASSQYQGGTEAFF,TGTGCCAGCAGCCAATACCAGGGGGGCACTGAAGCTTTCTTT
TRBV6-2/TRBV6-3,TRBD1,TRBJ1-5,14,NA,CASSSQGSNQPQHF,TGTGCCAGCAGTTCACAGGGGAGCAATCAGCCCCAGCATTTT
TRBV6-4,TRBD1,TRBJ1-5,14,NA,CASRVGTGGQPQHF,TGTGCCAGCAGGGTAGGGACAGGAGGTCAGCCCCAGCATTTT
TRBV7-3,NA,TRBJ2-5,15,NA,CASSPSGLYSETQYF,TGTGCCAGCAGCCCTAGTGGGTTGTATTCGGAGACCCAGTACTTC
TRBV9,NA,TRBJ2-2,15,NA,CASSPNNKMTGELFF,TGTGCCAGCAGCCCAAACAACAAAATGACCGGGGAGCTGTTTTTT
TRBV7-8,TRBD1,TRBJ2-7,15,NA,CASSGDRVIGYEQYF,TGTGCCAGCAGCGGCGACAGGGTAATCGGGTACGAGCAGTACTTC
TRBV4-1,TRBD2,TRBJ2-5,13,NA,CASSRGLAETQYF,TGCGCCAGCAGCCGCGGACTAGCGGAGACCCAGTACTTC
TRBV21-1,NA,TRBJ2-3,17,NA,CASSKQTSGGAEDTQYF,TGTGCCAGCAGCAAACAAACTAGCGGGGGGGCCGAAGATACGCAGTATTTT
TRBV4-1,TRBD1,TRBJ1-1,15,NA,CASRLGDSSNTEAFF,TGCGCCAGCAGGCTAGGGGACAGCTCGAACACTGAAGCTTTCTTT
TRBV10-2,NA,TRBJ1-5,13,NA,CASSDISNQPQHF,TGCGCCAGCAGTGATATTAGCAATCAGCCCCAGCATTTT
TRBV28,NA,TRBJ1-6,17,NA,CASSSPDSVAYNSPLHF,TGTGCCAGCAGTTCCCCGGACAGCGTCGCGTATAATTCACCCCTCCACTTT
TRBV5-1,TRBD1,TRBJ1-6,14,NA,CASSPQGEYSPLHF,TGCGCCAGCAGCCCCCAGGGGGAGTATTCACCCCTCCACTTT
TRBV11-2,TRBD1,TRBJ2-3,15,NA,CASNPQGVGTDTQYF,TGTGCCAGCAACCCTCAGGGGGTGGGAACAGATACGCAGTATTTT
TRBV6-5,NA,TRBJ1-1,15,NA,CASSLRVGRNTEAFF,TGTGCCAGCAGTTTAAGGGTAGGGAGAAACACTGAAGCTTTCTTT
TRBV5-4,NA,TRBJ2-3,15,NA,CASSLGGQLTDTQYF,TGTGCCAGCAGCTTGGGGGGACAACTCACAGATACGCAGTATTTT
TRBV3-1/TRBV3-2,NA,TRBJ1-4,15,NA,CASSQGGDKNEKLFF,TGTGCCAGCAGCCAGGGGGGGGACAAAAATGAAAAACTGTTTTTT
TRBV29-1,TRBD1,TRBJ2-5,14,once,CSVEDGQGGETQYF,TGCAGCGTTGAAGATGGACAGGGAGGCGAGACCCAGTACTTC
TRBV30,NA,TRBJ1-5,14,few,CAWSAQQGYQPQHF,TGTGCCTGGAGTGCCCAACAGGGATATCAGCCCCAGCATTTT
TRBV18,NA,TRBJ1-1,12,NA,CASSSSGNEAFF,TGTGCCAGCTCATCATCGGGGAATGAAGCTTTCTTT
TRBV28,NA,TRBJ1-1,11,NA,CATYRKTEAFF,TGTGCCACCTACAGGAAGACTGAAGCTTTCTTT
TRBV6-5,TRBD1,TRBJ2-7,15,NA,CASRPSGTADHEQYF,TGTGCCAGCAGGCCTTCCGGGACAGCTGATCACGAGCAGTACTTC
TRBV12-5,NA,TRBJ1-5,18,few,CASGWIKDGQSFNQPQHF,TGTGCTAGTGGTTGGATCAAAGATGGACAGTCTTTTAATCAGCCCCAGCATTTT
TRBV6-5,NA,TRBJ1-5,15,NA,CASRRTRTSNQPQHF,TGTGCCAGCAGGCGAACCCGGACTTCCAATCAGCCCCAGCATTTT
TRBV15,TRBD1,TRBJ2-3,21,NA,CATSRDLSWGQGFSLTDTQYF,TGTGCCACCAGCAGAGATCTCTCTTGGGGACAGGGCTTCTCCCTCACAGATACGCAGTATTTT
TRBV7-9,TRBD1,TRBJ1-1,15,NA,CASSRPQDRHTEAFF,TGTGCCAGCAGCCGACCTCAGGACAGGCACACTGAAGCTTTCTTT
TRBV30,TRBD1,TRBJ1-3,14,NA,CAEGRTGSGNTIYF,TGTGCCGAGGGCCGGACAGGGTCTGGAAACACCATATATTTT
TRBV4-1,TRBD2,TRBJ2-4,17,NA,CASSQERLAGGGNIQYF,TGCGCCAGCAGCCAAGAGCGACTAGCGGGGGGTGGGAACATTCAGTACTTC
TRBV18,TRBD1,TRBJ1-1,17,NA,CASSLRQGAGANTEAFF,TGTGCCAGCTCATTACGACAGGGGGCTGGAGCGAACACTGAAGCTTTCTTT
TRBV6-1,TRBD1,TRBJ1-1,15,NA,CASSDPSTGKTEAFF,TGTGCCAGCAGTGACCCTTCGACAGGGAAGACTGAAGCTTTCTTT